These 14 T cell receptor beta chains share one sample of origin, sequenced in a study of control samples from healthy donors and cancer patients. Assay: immunoSEQ multiplex PCR; the TCRdb copy retains only in-frame clones and omits some. The sample lists approximately 160,000 clones; around 92% were seen once. The sequenced material came from blood. These receptors originate from a woman aged 40 to 50 in good health.

The chain joins TRBV10-3 to TRBJ2-2, with 9 bases matching TRBD1. Losses at the gene ends were 2 bases for V and 4 bases for J; bases not matched to a gene: 2. The CDR3 runs to 15 residues. The germline V gene has CDR1 ENHRY and CDR2 SYGVKD. The CDR3 bases are TGTGCCATCAGTGAGAGACAGGGGGGCACCGGGGAGCTGTTTTTT. Translation: CAISERQGGTGELFF.

The chain is built from TRBV7-3 and TRBJ1-1, with D uncertain. In germline, CDR1 is SGHTA, CDR2 FQGTGA. Trimming took off 1 base at V and 1 base at J, with 7 bases between the two ends. The CDR3 contains 14 residues. CDR3 loop: CASSLSTANTEAFF. CDR3 DNA sequence: TGTGCCAGCAGCTTAAGTACAGCGAACACTGAAGCTTTCTTT.

This clone showed up just once. The chain combines TRBV19 with TRBJ2-5, with TRBD1 matching 9 bases. Germline loops: CDR1 LNHDA, CDR2 SQIVND (reference sequence). The trim removed 5 bases at V and 4 bases at J, leaving 5 bases unmatched. This CDR3 is built from 14 residues. This CDR3 is CASSVGTGRETQYF. DNA of the CDR3: TGTGCCAGTAGTGTTGGGACAGGGAGAGAGACCCAGTACTTC.

V is TRBV4-1 and J is TRBJ2-2, with D uncertain. This CDR3 comprises 18 residues. Germline V gene lookup returns CDR1 MGHRA and CDR2 YSYEKL. Deletions cut 0 bases from V and 2 bases from J, with 16 bases between. The CDR3 coding sequence is TGCGCCAGCAGCCAAGAAGGGCCTAGGACGGGTAACACCGGGGAGCTGTTTTTT. This sequence encodes CASSQEGPRTGNTGELFF.

This chain connects TRBV7-2 to TRBJ2-2; no clear D gene. This CDR3 region has 15 residues. Germline loops: CDR1 SGHTA, CDR2 FQGNSA. Trimming removed 5 bases at V and 4 bases at J, with 14 bases between. The CDR3 sequence is CASSHRGSGTGELFF. CDR3 nucleotides: TGTGCCAGCAGCCATCGTGGCTCAGGCACCGGGGAGCTGTTTTTT.

The chain couples TRBV7-9 to TRBJ1-2, with D hard to call. The V gene lost 5 bases and the J gene lost 6 bases, with 13 bases spanning the gap. The CDR3 runs 13 residues. From germline, CDR1 is SEHNR and CDR2 FQNEAQ (reference sequence). The CDR3 DNA sequence: TGTGCCAGCAGCCGGAGTCTGTGGGATGGCTACACCTTC. Translating it yields CASSRSLWDGYTF.

This chain joins TRBV28 and TRBJ1-6; 9 bases agree with TRBD1. The CDR3 covers 16 residues. The germline V gene encodes CDR1 MDHEN and CDR2 SYDVKM. V shed 8 bases, J shed 8 bases, and the junction held 13 bases outside the gene matches. The CDR3 DNA reads as TGTGCCAGCTCCGAGTCCGGGACAGGGAGGCATTCACCCCTCCACTTT. Translating it yields CASSESGTGRHSPLHF.

In this sample, this clone turned up a few times. This chain uses TRBV5-4 with TRBJ2-7; D possibly matches TRBD1 or TRBD2 (5 bases each). CDR3 length equals 15 residues. The germline CDR1 and CDR2 sequences are SGHNT and YYREEE (reference sequence). V was shortened by 4 bases and J by 7 bases, with 21 bases between the two germline ends. The DNA of the CDR3 is TGTGCCAGCAGCCGAGGGCAGGACACCCCTGGGGAGCAGTACTTC. Its translation is CASSRGQDTPGEQYF.

This chain joins TRBV7-9 and TRBJ1-2, with 8 bases aligning to TRBD1. The CDR3 runs to 12 residues. The V and J ends lost 2 bases and 10 bases, in that order; junction bases with no gene match: 3. CDR1 is SEHNR, CDR2 FQNEAQ, per germline (reference sequence). Here the CDR3 reads CASSLMDRAYTF. In DNA, the CDR3 is TGTGCCAGCAGCTTAATGGACAGGGCCTACACCTTC.

The chain couples TRBV7-8 to TRBJ2-1, with TRBD2 as a possible D gene (5 bases). The CDR3 extends over 16 amino acids. The germline CDR1 and CDR2 sequences are SGHVS and FQNEAQ. The V end was cut by 1 base, the J end by 1 base, with 11 bases between. The CDR3 loop reads CASSLGGLASYNEQFF. The CDR3 region has the DNA TGTGCCAGCAGCTTAGGAGGACTCGCTTCCTACAATGAGCAGTTCTTC.

The rearrangement links TRBV7-9 to TRBJ2-7, with D perhaps matching TRBD1 (5 bases). V was clipped by 4 bases and J by 3 bases, with 10 bases between them. This CDR3 has 13 amino acids. Germline-derived CDR1 and CDR2 are SEHNR and FQNEAQ (reference sequence). The CDR3 region has the DNA TGTGCCAGCAGCTCCTCAGGGTACTACGAGCAGTACTTC. Amino acid sequence: CASSSSGYYEQYF.

The chain's CDR3 is CAISELRSSDSTSYEQYF. DNA of the CDR3: TGTGCCATCAGTGAGCTAAGAAGCTCTGACTCGACCAGTTACGAGCAGTACTTC. This chain connects TRBV10-3 to TRBJ2-7, with D hard to call. This CDR3 spans 18 amino acids. With 2 bases removed from V and 4 bases from J, the gap between germline ends came to 24 bases. Germline lookup yields CDR1 ENHRY and CDR2 SYGVKD.

The chain couples TRBV27 to TRBJ1-2; D uncertain. This CDR3 region has 15 residues. V dropped 6 bases and J dropped 0 bases, with 14 bases sitting between them. CDR1 is MNHEY and CDR2 is SMNVEV in the germline V gene (reference sequence). The CDR3 nucleotides read TGTGCCAGCAGCATTGTCGGCGGTTCTAACTATGGCTACACCTTC. Amino acid sequence: CASSIVGGSNYGYTF.

The CDR3 sequence is CASSPAREATYGYTF. The CDR3 bases are TGTGCCAGCTCACCGGCTAGGGAGGCCACCTATGGCTACACCTTC. The chain is built from TRBV18 and TRBJ1-2; D gene ambiguous. V dropped 3 bases and J dropped 4 bases, with 15 bases sitting between them. The germline CDR1 and CDR2 sequences are KGHSH and LQKENI. The CDR3 is made up of 15 amino acids.